The clone carrying this T cell receptor beta chain was found once. The CDR3 consists of 13 residues. Trimming took off 5 bases at V and 8 bases at J, with 10 bases between the two ends. CDR1 MNHEY and CDR2 SVGAGI come from the germline V gene. TCRdb keeps only in-frame clones here, not all; method: immunoSEQ multiplex PCR. Among 250,000 to 300,000 clones listed, around nine tenths were seen once. This sample is drawn from a study of blood T cell repertoires in COVID-19. The source is a woman aged 60-75 years who had recovered from COVID-19. The rearrangement joins TRBV6-5 to TRBJ1-6; the D is unclear. Sequenced input: PBMCs or T cells enriched from blood (not recorded which). This chain's CDR3 is CASSPVADSPLHF. As DNA, the CDR3 is TGTGCCAGCAGTCCCGTAGCCGATTCACCCCTCCACTTT.